Shown below are 26 T cell receptor beta chains from a single sample sequenced in a study of blood T cell repertoires in COVID-19. Repertoires were generated with immunoSEQ multiplex PCR, while TCRdb's copy carries only in-frame clones and drops some. This table has about 230,000 clones, over 75% appearing once. The sample consisted of peripheral blood. The receptors come from a man aged 45 to 65 with COVID-19, enrolled during active disease.

J is TRBJ1-2 and V is TRBV11-2; 8 nucleotides match TRBD1. The CDR3 covers 15 residues. The J segment lost 3 bases and the V segment lost 3 bases, leaving 6 bases of the junction unmatched. In germline, CDR1 is SGHAT, CDR2 FQNNGV. Written as DNA, the CDR3 is TGTGCCAGCAGCTTTGCTTCGGGACAGGACTATGGCTACACCTTC. This gives the protein CASSFASGQDYGYTF.

About this clone itself: One end of the junction varies from germline; a read error may be responsible. The chain employs TRBV7-6 and TRBJ2-7, with TRBD2 identical over 10 bases. The CDR3 spans 15 residues. Germline CDR1 reads SGHVS; CDR2 reads FNYEAQ. CDR3 in DNA: TGTGCCAGCAGCCTAGCGGGGGAGGATTCCTACGAGCAGTACTTC. It translates to CASSLAGEDSYEQYF.

This chain links TRBV19 with TRBJ2-5; TRBD2 matches at 10 bases. Germline-derived CDR1 and CDR2 are LNHDA and SQIVND (reference sequence). The CDR3 sequence is 14 residues long. J lost 3 bases, V lost 5 bases, and 3 bases had no gene match. CDR3 DNA sequence: TGTGCCAGTAGTTTAGCGGGGGGTGAAGAGACCCAGTACTTC. Translating it yields CASSLAGGEETQYF.

The chain uses TRBV3-1 (or the pseudogene TRBV3-2) and TRBJ1-4; the D gene is possibly TRBD1 (5 bases). Trimming pared 4 bases from V and 5 bases from J, leaving 11 bases between. There are 14 residues in the CDR3. Germline V CDR1 and CDR2: LGHDT, YNNKEL (reference sequence). CDR3 residues: CASSLRQPNEKLFF. The CDR3 DNA reads as TGTGCCAGCAGCCTCAGACAGCCGAATGAAAAACTGTTTTTT.

This chain joins TRBV29-1 and TRBJ2-6, with a weak D call TRBD1 (6 bases). V was trimmed by 8 bases and J by 1 base, leaving 9 bases between them. CDR1 is SQVTM, CDR2 ANQGSEA, per germline. This CDR3 is built from 13 residues. The CDR3 bases are TGCAGCATCCAGGGGTCTGGGGCCAACGTCCTGACTTTC. Translated, it gives CSIQGSGANVLTF.

The chain has TRBV6-5 and TRBJ1-2; 7 bases align to TRBD1. The CDR3 loop spans 13 amino acids. From germline, CDR1 is MNHEY and CDR2 SVGAGI. J lost 3 bases, V lost 7 bases, and 5 bases had no gene match. CDR3 protein: CASKQGIDYGYTF. The CDR3 DNA sequence: TGTGCCAGCAAACAGGGGATCGACTATGGCTACACCTTC.

The CDR3 protein is CSVAVSTTNEKLFF. The DNA for the CDR3 is TGCAGCGTTGCAGTTTCGACAACTAATGAAAAACTGTTTTTT. The V call is TRBV29-1, the J call TRBJ1-4; D is unclear. The CDR3 extends over 14 amino acids. The V gene lost 4 bases and the J gene lost 0 bases, with 9 bases spanning the gap. Germline V gives CDR1 SQVTM, CDR2 ANQGSEA.

V and J are TRBV2 and TRBJ2-2; 7 bases align to TRBD1. CDR1 is SNHLY, CDR2 FYNNEI, per germline. Losses at the gene ends were 6 bases for V and 7 bases for J; bases not matched to a gene: 11. This CDR3 spans 15 amino acids. CDR3: CASRATGAPGGELFF. Written as DNA, the CDR3 is TGTGCCAGCAGGGCAACAGGGGCTCCCGGCGGGGAGCTGTTTTTT.

As concerns this clone: In the same sample, other DNA sequences code for this CDR3. The chain carries TRBV9 and TRBJ2-2, with unresolved D. V was shortened by 2 bases and J by 1 base, with 6 bases between the two germline ends. This CDR3 region has 14 residues. Germline V gives CDR1 SGDLS, CDR2 YYNGEE. The CDR3 sequence is CASSVAGNTGELFF. CDR3 coding DNA: TGTGCCAGCAGCGTTGCAGGGAACACCGGGGAGCTGTTTTTT.

The chain carries TRBV2 and TRBJ1-6, with 7 bases lining up with TRBD1. Per germline, CDR1 SNHLY and CDR2 FYNNEI. The CDR3 loop spans 15 amino acids. V lost 6 bases, J lost 10 bases, and 12 bases stayed unmatched. CDR3 in DNA: TGTGCCAGCAGAGGCCGGAGGGGGCTCGAATCACCCCTCCACTTT. It encodes CASRGRRGLESPLHF.

The chain is built from TRBV29-1 and TRBJ1-1; tentatively, D is TRBD1 (5 bases). V gave up 2 bases and J gave up 8 bases, with 15 bases separating them. Germline V gene lookup returns CDR1 SQVTM and CDR2 ANQGSEA. CDR3 length: 13 residues. The CDR3 protein is CSVEKRRGEEAFF. CDR3 in DNA: TGCAGCGTTGAAAAGCGGCGGGGGGAGGAAGCTTTCTTT.

This sequence joins TRBV6-5 and TRBJ2-3; 11 positions match TRBD2. J was trimmed by 14 bases and V by 5 bases; bases with no gene match: 9. The germline V gene has CDR1 MNHEY and CDR2 SVGAGI. CDR3 size: 13 residues. The CDR3 spells CASSLHRLAGWYF. CDR3 coding DNA: TGTGCCAGCAGTCTTCATCGACTAGCGGGGTGGTATTTT.

V and J are TRBV2 and TRBJ1-4; perhaps TRBD1 as D (6 bases). CDR1 and CDR2 (germline): SNHLY, FYNNEI. The V end was cut by 6 bases, the J end by 8 bases, with 13 bases between. The CDR3 runs 13 residues. The CDR3 nucleotides are TGTGCCAGCAGCGGTACAGGGTGGGAAAAACTGTTTTTT. It is translated as CASSGTGWEKLFF. The full variable domain, with the rest looked up from reference TRBV2 and TRBJ1-4, is EPEVTQTPSHQVTQMGQEVILRCVPISNHLYFYWYRQILGQKVEFLVSFYNNEISEKSEIFDDQFSVERPDGSNFTLKIRSTKLEDSAMYFCASSGTGWEKLFFGSGTQLSVL.

This clone was counted a few times. The rearrangement uses TRBV6-2 or TRBV6-3 and TRBJ2-5, with D perhaps TRBD2 (6 bases). Germline CDR1 MNHEY, CDR2 SVGEGT. V lost 6 bases to trimming and J lost 4 bases, with 15 bases between them. The CDR3 runs 14 residues. The CDR3 DNA sequence: TGTGCCAGCAGCCCGCGACTAGGTGGAGAGACCCAGTACTTC. It encodes CASSPRLGGETQYF.

The chain links TRBV5-1 to TRBJ2-5, with 8 bases aligning to TRBD2. V was pared by 4 bases and J by 4 bases, with 12 bases of the junction left unmatched. The CDR3 is 16 amino acids. Germline CDR1 and CDR2: SGHRS and YFSETQ. The CDR3 region is CASSAGRGGRGETQYF. As DNA, the CDR3 is TGCGCCAGCAGCGCCGGACGGGGGGGCCGAGGAGAGACCCAGTACTTC.

The chain links TRBV20-1 to TRBJ1-2, with TRBD1 matching over 7 bases. The germline gives CDR1 DFQATT, CDR2 SNEGSKA (reference sequence). J was trimmed by 5 bases and V by 6 bases; bases with no gene match: 3. The CDR3 contains 11 residues. The CDR3 here is CSASTGYGYTF. The CDR3 DNA follows: TGCAGTGCGTCGACAGGGTATGGCTACACCTTC.

This clone was recorded once. The rearrangement joins TRBV14 to TRBJ1-5; 10 bases map to TRBD1. V shed 1 base, J shed 5 bases, and the junction held 8 bases outside the gene matches. Per germline, CDR1 SGHDN and CDR2 FVKESK. The CDR3 is 17 amino acids. The CDR3 protein is CASSQGEDRGEYQPQHF. The CDR3 region has the DNA TGTGCCAGCAGCCAAGGGGAGGACAGGGGGGAATATCAGCCCCAGCATTTT.

The rearrangement joins TRBV7-2 to TRBJ2-7, with TRBD2 as a possible D gene (6 bases). CDR3 length equals 12 residues. Germline CDR1 and CDR2: SGHTA and FQGNSA. The CDR3 nucleotides are TGTGCTAGCGGCCCGAACCACTACGAGCAGTACTTC. Translating it yields CASGPNHYEQYF.

The V and J genes are TRBV11-2 and TRBJ2-7; the D gene is possibly TRBD1 (5 bases). The CDR3 spans 11 residues. Trimming removed 4 bases at V and 7 bases at J, with 8 bases between. CDR1 SGHAT and CDR2 FQNNGV come from the germline V gene. The CDR3 protein is CASSSQGEQYF. In nucleotides, the CDR3 is TGTGCCAGCAGCTCTCAGGGTGAGCAGTACTTC.

The J gene is TRBJ1-4, the V gene TRBV30; TRBD1 might be the D (6 bases). The V gene's germline CDR1 is GTSNPN and CDR2 SVGIG (reference sequence). Trimming left V 3 bases short and J 2 bases short, with 13 bases between. CDR3 size: 15 residues. The CDR3 spells CAWRYRTVTNEKLFF. The CDR3, as DNA: TGTGCCTGGAGATATAGGACAGTCACTAATGAAAAACTGTTTTTT.

The V call is TRBV7-2, the J call TRBJ2-3; 10 bases are shared with TRBD1. CDR1 and CDR2 from the germline V gene are SGHTA and FQGNSA. V gave up 5 bases and J gave up 3 bases; unmatched junction bases: 5. The CDR3 is 15 residues long. The CDR3 is CASSTQGQGTDTQYF. The DNA for the CDR3 is TGTGCCAGCAGCACGCAGGGACAGGGGACAGATACGCAGTATTTT. The entire variable domain, with the rest obtained from reference TRBV7-2 and TRBJ2-3, is as follows: GAGVSQSPSNKVTEKGKDVELRCDPISGHTALYWYRQSLGQGLEFLIYFQGNSAPDKSGLPSDRFSAERTGGSVSTLTIQRTQQEDSAVYLCASSTQGQGTDTQYFGPGTRLTVL.

The chain couples TRBV23-1 to TRBJ2-6, with D possibly being TRBD2 (6 bases). TRBV23-1 is annotated as an ORF whose role is uncertain. V was trimmed by 4 bases and J by 1 base, leaving 29 bases between them. This CDR3 has 22 residues. For the CDR3, the DNA is TGCGCCAGCAGTCCCGCCAACCCCCCCGGGGACTCAACCCTTTCTGGGGCCAACGTCCTGACTTTC. This gives the protein CASSPANPPGDSTLSGANVLTF.

The chain is built from TRBV5-4 and TRBJ2-3; TRBD2 matches at 10 bases. J was trimmed by 1 base and V by 1 base; bases with no gene match: 6. Germline V lookup: CDR1 SGHNT, CDR2 YYREEE (reference sequence). The length of the CDR3 is 17 residues. This CDR3 is CASSLYIAGGRTDTQYF. The CDR3 DNA sequence: TGTGCCAGCAGCTTGTATATAGCGGGGGGACGCACAGATACGCAGTATTTT.

The J gene is TRBJ1-2, the V gene TRBV19, with a tentative D call TRBD1 (5 bases). CDR3 length equals 15 residues. V lost 3 bases and J lost 4, with 15 bases in between. CDR1 LNHDA and CDR2 SQIVND come from the germline V gene (reference sequence). CDR3 residues: CASSMVGEGPYGYTF. CDR3 nucleotide sequence: TGTGCCAGTAGTATGGTGGGGGAGGGTCCCTATGGCTACACCTTC.

The chain has TRBV7-8 and TRBJ1-1, with D possibly being TRBD1 (5 bases). The CDR3 sequence is 13 residues long. Germline V gives CDR1 SGHVS, CDR2 FQNEAQ. The V and J ends lost 5 bases and 1 base respectively, with 8 bases between them. As DNA, the CDR3 is TGTGCCAGCAGCAGACAGTCGAACACTGAAGCTTTCTTT. Amino acid sequence: CASSRQSNTEAFF.

This clone was counted a single time. The chain carries TRBV7-3 and TRBJ2-5, with TRBD2 matching 7 bases. The ends lost 5 bases at V and 3 bases at J; junction bases unmatched: 3. The CDR3 runs 13 residues. The germline V gene encodes CDR1 SGHTA and CDR2 FQGTGA. The CDR3 DNA is TGTGCCAGCAGCGCCCGGGGGGAAGAGACCCAGTACTTC. Protein product: CASSARGEETQYF.